One sample yielded the 10 T cell receptor beta chains listed below, sequenced in a study of human T cells and chemical hapten exposure. Time point described: pre-sensitization, week 0. Regarding treatment: therapeutic diphenylcyclopropenone sensitization with weekly scalp DPC. MiXCR, run by TCRdb on the RACE reads, gives a single entry per CDR3 protein. Among about 260,000 distinct CDR3 sequences listed, 7% to 10% were seen once. The sequences come from whole blood, collected in connection with sensitization to the hapten diphenylcyclopropenone (DPC). Every receptor here comes from a woman in her forties with alopecia areata. Some clones in this sample may be carry-over from other donors' samples.

There are many counts of this clonotype. J is TRBJ2-3 and V is TRBV7-2, with TRBD2 matching over 7 bases. J gave up 4 bases and V 1 base, and 8 bases lay outside the gene matches. Germline V gene data show CDR1 as SGHTA and CDR2 as FQGNSA. The length of the CDR3 is 16 residues. This CDR3 reads CASSLEGGPLSDTQYF. The CDR3 DNA is TGTGCCAGCAGCTTAGAGGGAGGGCCTCTGTCAGATACGCAGTATTTT.

V is TRBV28 and J is TRBJ2-1, with TRBD2 identical over 11 bases. The germline gives CDR1 MDHEN, CDR2 SYDVKM. CDR3 length: 14 amino acids. V gave up 3 bases and J gave up 6 bases; unmatched junction bases: 1. The CDR3 DNA reads as TGTGCCAGCAGTTTTAGCGGGAGGGCCAATGAGCAGTTCTTC. As protein: CASSFSGRANEQFF.

This clonotype was detected a few times. The CDR3 is CSARLRNTGELFF. The CDR3 region has the DNA TGCAGTGCTAGGCTGAGGAACACCGGGGAGCTGTTTTTT. The chain joins TRBV20-1 to TRBJ2-2; D is ambiguous. V gave up 3 bases and J gave up 1 base, with 6 bases separating them. Germline V gives CDR1 DFQATT, CDR2 SNEGSKA (reference sequence). The CDR3 spans 13 residues.

This clonotype has a handful of counts. This chain uses TRBV6-4 with TRBJ2-3; D is perhaps TRBD1 (7 bases). V was trimmed by 6 bases and J by 4 bases, leaving 17 bases between them. Germline CDR1 MRHNA, CDR2 SNTAGT. The CDR3 contains 15 residues. CDR3 residues: CASSERAGGSDTQYF. CDR3 nucleotide sequence: TGTGCCAGCAGCGAGAGGGCAGGGGGGTCAGATACGCAGTATTTT.

This chain joins TRBV6-1 and TRBJ2-3, with D hard to call. This CDR3 has 13 residues. CDR1 is MNHNS and CDR2 is SASEGT in the germline V gene. V was cut by 4 bases and J by 5 bases, with 10 bases left in between. For the CDR3, the DNA is TGTGCCAGCAGTGTCCAGAGAGGAGATACGCAGTATTTT. This encodes CASSVQRGDTQYF.

V and J are TRBV10-3 and TRBJ2-7, with D possibly matching TRBD1 (5 bases). CDR1 is ENHRY and CDR2 is SYGVKD in the germline V gene. Trimming stripped 6 bases from V and 5 bases from J, with 17 bases between. CDR3 length: 14 amino acids. The CDR3: CAIRLGQESHEQYF. The CDR3, as DNA: TGTGCCATCAGATTGGGGCAAGAGAGCCACGAGCAGTACTTC.

This clonotype has just a few counts. The V gene is TRBV7-2, the J gene TRBJ1-5, with D maybe TRBD1 (5 bases). Germline loops: CDR1 SGHTA, CDR2 FQGNSA. This CDR3 is 15 amino acids long. The germline V and J ends were trimmed by 1 base and 1 base, with 8 bases remaining between them. The CDR3 nucleotides are TGTGCCAGCAGCTTAGTTCGGGGGAGCAATCAGCCCCAGCATTTT. It codes for CASSLVRGSNQPQHF. The full variable domain, with the rest looked up from reference TRBV7-2 and TRBJ1-5, is GAGVSQSPSNKVTEKGKDVELRCDPISGHTALYWYRQSLGQGLEFLIYFQGNSAPDKSGLPSDRFSAERTGGSVSTLTIQRTQQEDSAVYLCASSLVRGSNQPQHFGDGTRLSIL.

This clonotype was counted only a few times. The chain uses TRBV5-1 and TRBJ2-5, with 8 positions matching TRBD1. Per the germline V gene, CDR1 is SGHRS and CDR2 is YFSETQ. V dropped 3 bases and J dropped 1; count of bases not matched to a gene: 8. CDR3 length: 16 amino acids. DNA for the CDR3: TGCGCCAGCAGCTCCAATCCGACAGGGGCCCAAGAGACCCAGTACTTC. Amino acids: CASSSNPTGAQETQYF.

This clonotype appeared a few times. V usage is TRBV5-6 and J usage is TRBJ2-2; 8 bases are a match to TRBD2. The V segment lost 4 bases and the J segment 4 bases; nucleotides outside the gene matches: 3. Germline V gives CDR1 SGHDT, CDR2 YYEEEE. The CDR3 is made up of 14 amino acids. In DNA, the CDR3 is TGTGCCAGCAGCCGGGGGGGGCCCACCGGGGAGCTGTTTTTT. Amino acid sequence: CASSRGGPTGELFF.

V gene TRBV12-3 or TRBV12-4 combines with J gene TRBJ2-5; D not resolved. V was trimmed by 4 bases and J by 4 bases, leaving 13 bases between them. The CDR3 is made up of 14 amino acids. CDR3 loop: CASSSARTVETQYF. In DNA, the CDR3 is TGTGCCAGCAGTTCGGCCCGTACGGTAGAGACCCAGTACTTC.